This T cell receptor (beta chain) was obtained from a study of PD-1 blockade in classical Hodgkin lymphoma. The time point is: cycle 4 day 1 (C4D1), after 6 weeks of nivolumab. All patients experienced relapse after autologous stem cell transplantation, and brentuximab vedotin exposure was variable. Germline CDR1 and CDR2: SEHNR and FQNEAQ (reference sequence). This CDR3 contains 13 residues. V dropped 7 bases and J dropped 7; count of bases not matched to a gene: 8. Repertoires were generated with immunoSEQ multiplex PCR, while TCRdb's copy carries only in-frame clones and drops some. This table holds 50,000 or so clones, 90% found once.

This chain joins TRBV7-9 and TRBJ2-7, with 9 bases matching TRBD2. The sequenced sample was peripheral blood mononuclear cells (PBMCs), obtained before the fourth cycle of nivolumab. The TCR was taken from a human donor with classical Hodgkin lymphoma. The CDR3 region has the DNA TGTGCCAGCATGATTAGCGGGAGCGGTGAGCAGTACTTC. Translated, it gives CASMISGSGEQYF.